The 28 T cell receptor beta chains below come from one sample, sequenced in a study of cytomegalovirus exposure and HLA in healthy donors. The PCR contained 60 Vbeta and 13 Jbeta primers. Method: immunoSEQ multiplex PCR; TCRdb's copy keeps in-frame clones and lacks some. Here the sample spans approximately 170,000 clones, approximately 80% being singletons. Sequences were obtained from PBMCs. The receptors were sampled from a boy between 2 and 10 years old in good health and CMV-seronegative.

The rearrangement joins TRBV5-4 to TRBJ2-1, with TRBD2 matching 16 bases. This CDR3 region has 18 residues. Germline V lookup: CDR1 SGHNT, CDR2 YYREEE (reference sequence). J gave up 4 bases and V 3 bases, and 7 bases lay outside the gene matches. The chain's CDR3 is CASSYGTSGGAAYNEQFF. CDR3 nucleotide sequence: TGTGCCAGCAGCTACGGGACTAGCGGGGGGGCCGCTTACAATGAGCAGTTCTTC. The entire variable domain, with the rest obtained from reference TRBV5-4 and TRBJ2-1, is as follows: ETGVTQSPTHLIKTRGQQVTLRCSSQSGHNTVSWYQQALGQGPQFIFQYYREEENGRGNFPPRFSGLQFPNYSSELNVNALELDDSALYLCASSYGTSGGAAYNEQFFGPGTRLTVL.

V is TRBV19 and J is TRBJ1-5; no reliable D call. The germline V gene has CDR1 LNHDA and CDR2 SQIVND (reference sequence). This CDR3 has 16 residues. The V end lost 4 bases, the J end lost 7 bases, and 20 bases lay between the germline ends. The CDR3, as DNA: TGTGCCAGTAGTAGCCCCCCCTTCGCGGGAAGCCAGCCCCAGCATTTT. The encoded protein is CASSSPPFAGSQPQHF. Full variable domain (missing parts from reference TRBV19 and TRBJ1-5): DGGITQSPKYLFRKEGQNVTLSCEQNLNHDAMYWYRQDPGQGLRLIYYSQIVNDFQKGDIAEGYSVSREKKESFPLTVTSAQKNPTAFYLCASSSPPFAGSQPQHFGDGTRLSIL.

CDR3 sequence reads: CASLSGSGNEQFF. CDR3 DNA: TGTGCCAGCTTATCGGGGTCGGGCAATGAGCAGTTCTTC. The chain links TRBV7-2 to TRBJ2-1, with TRBD2 as a possible D gene (5 bases). V was clipped by 8 bases and J by 6 bases, with 14 bases between them. Germline CDR1 SGHTA, CDR2 FQGNSA. The CDR3 spans 13 residues.

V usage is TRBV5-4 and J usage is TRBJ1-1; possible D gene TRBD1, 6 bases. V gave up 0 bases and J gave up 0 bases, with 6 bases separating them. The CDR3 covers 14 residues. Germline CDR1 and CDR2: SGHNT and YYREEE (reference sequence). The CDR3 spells CASSLEGVNTEAFF. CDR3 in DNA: TGTGCCAGCAGCTTGGAGGGGGTGAACACTGAAGCTTTCTTT. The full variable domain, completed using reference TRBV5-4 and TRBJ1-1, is ETGVTQSPTHLIKTRGQQVTLRCSSQSGHNTVSWYQQALGQGPQFIFQYYREEENGRGNFPPRFSGLQFPNYSSELNVNALELDDSALYLCASSLEGVNTEAFFGQGTRLTVV.

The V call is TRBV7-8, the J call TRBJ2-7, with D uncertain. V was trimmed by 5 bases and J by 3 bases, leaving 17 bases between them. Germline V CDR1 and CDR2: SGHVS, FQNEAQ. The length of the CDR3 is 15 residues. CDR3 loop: CASSPRSGIYYEQYF. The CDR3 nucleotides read TGTGCCAGCAGCCCTAGGAGTGGAATCTACTACGAGCAGTACTTC.

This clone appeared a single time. The CDR3: CAWSGSIPYNEQFF. In DNA, the CDR3 is TGTGCCTGGAGTGGCAGTATCCCTTACAATGAGCAGTTCTTC. The chain employs TRBV30 and TRBJ2-1; no reliable D call. The V end was cut by 1 base, the J end by 4 bases, with 11 bases between. This CDR3 region has 14 residues. The germline V gene encodes CDR1 GTSNPN and CDR2 SVGIG (reference sequence).

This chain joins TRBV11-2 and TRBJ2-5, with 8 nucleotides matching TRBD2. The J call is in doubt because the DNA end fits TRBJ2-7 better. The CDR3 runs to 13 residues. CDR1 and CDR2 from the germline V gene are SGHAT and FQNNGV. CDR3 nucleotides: TGTGCCAGCAGCTTGGGGACTAGATACGAGCAGTACTTC. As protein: CASSLGTRYEQYF.

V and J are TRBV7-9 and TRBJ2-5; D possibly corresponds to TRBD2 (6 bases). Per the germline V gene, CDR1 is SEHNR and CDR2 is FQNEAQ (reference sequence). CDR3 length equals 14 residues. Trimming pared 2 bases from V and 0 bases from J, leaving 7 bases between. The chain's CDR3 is CASSLTGDQETQYF. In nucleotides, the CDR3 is TGTGCCAGCAGCTTAACGGGGGACCAAGAGACCCAGTACTTC.

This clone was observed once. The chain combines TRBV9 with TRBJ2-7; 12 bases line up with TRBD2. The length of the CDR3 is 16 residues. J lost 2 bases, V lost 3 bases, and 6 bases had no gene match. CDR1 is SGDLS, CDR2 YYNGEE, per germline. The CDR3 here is CASSAGGLAGTYEQYF. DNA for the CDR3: TGTGCCAGCAGCGCGGGAGGACTAGCGGGGACCTACGAGCAGTACTTC.

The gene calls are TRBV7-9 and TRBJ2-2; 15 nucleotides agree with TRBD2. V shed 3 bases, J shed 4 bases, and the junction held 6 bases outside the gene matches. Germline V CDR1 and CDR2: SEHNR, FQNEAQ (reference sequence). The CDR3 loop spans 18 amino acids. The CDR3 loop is CASSFGLAGGGPTGELFF. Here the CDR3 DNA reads TGTGCCAGCAGCTTTGGACTAGCGGGGGGGGGCCCCACCGGGGAGCTGTTTTTT.

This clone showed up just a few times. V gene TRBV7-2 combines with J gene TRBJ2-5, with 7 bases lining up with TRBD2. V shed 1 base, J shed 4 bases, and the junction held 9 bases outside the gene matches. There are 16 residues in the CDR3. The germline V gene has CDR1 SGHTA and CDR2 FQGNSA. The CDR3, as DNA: TGTGCCAGCAGCTTAGTGGGCGGGAGAGGCGGAGAGACCCAGTACTTC. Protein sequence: CASSLVGGRGGETQYF. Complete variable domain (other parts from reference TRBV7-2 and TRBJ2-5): GAGVSQSPSNKVTEKGKDVELRCDPISGHTALYWYRQSLGQGLEFLIYFQGNSAPDKSGLPSDRFSAERTGGSVSTLTIQRTQQEDSAVYLCASSLVGGRGGETQYFGPGTRLLVL.

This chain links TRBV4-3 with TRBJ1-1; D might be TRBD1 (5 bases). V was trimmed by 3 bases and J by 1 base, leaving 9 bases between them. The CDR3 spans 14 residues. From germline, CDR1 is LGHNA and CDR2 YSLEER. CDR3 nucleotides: TGCGCCAGCAGCCAGGTAACAGGGAACACTGAAGCTTTCTTT. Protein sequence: CASSQVTGNTEAFF.

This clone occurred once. CDR3 amino acids: CASSFAGGGSYNEQFF. CDR3 in DNA: TGTGCCAGCAGCTTTGCGGGGGGTGGCTCCTACAATGAGCAGTTCTTC. The gene calls are TRBV11-2 and TRBJ2-1; 8 bases match TRBD2. The CDR3 runs 16 residues. The J segment lost 0 bases and the V segment lost 3 bases, leaving 4 bases of the junction unmatched. Germline V gene lookup returns CDR1 SGHAT and CDR2 FQNNGV.

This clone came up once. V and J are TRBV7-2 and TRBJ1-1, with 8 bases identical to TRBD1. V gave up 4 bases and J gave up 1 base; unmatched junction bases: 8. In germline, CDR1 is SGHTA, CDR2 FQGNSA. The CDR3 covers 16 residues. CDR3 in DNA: TGTGCCAGCAGCTCTGCCCAGGGGGCCCCGAACACTGAAGCTTTCTTT. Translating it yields CASSSAQGAPNTEAFF.

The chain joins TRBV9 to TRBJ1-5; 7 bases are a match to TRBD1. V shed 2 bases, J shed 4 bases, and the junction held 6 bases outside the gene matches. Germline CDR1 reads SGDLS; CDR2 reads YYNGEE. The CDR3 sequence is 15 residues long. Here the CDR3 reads CASSVSGQRNQPQHF. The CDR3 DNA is TGTGCCAGCAGCGTCTCGGGACAGAGAAATCAGCCCCAGCATTTT.

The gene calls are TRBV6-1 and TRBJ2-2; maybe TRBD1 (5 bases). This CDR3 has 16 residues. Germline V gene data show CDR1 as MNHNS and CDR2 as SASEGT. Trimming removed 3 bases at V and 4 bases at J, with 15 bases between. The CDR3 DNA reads TGTGCCAGCAGTGATGGTGGGCAGGGCCTCACCGGGGAGCTGTTTTTT. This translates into CASSDGGQGLTGELFF.

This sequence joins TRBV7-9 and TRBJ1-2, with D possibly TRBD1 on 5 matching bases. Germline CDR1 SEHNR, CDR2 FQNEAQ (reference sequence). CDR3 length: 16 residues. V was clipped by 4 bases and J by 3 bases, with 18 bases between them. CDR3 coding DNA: TGTGCCAGCAGCTCCCTCGGGCAGGGAAGTCACTATGGCTACACCTTC. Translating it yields CASSSLGQGSHYGYTF.

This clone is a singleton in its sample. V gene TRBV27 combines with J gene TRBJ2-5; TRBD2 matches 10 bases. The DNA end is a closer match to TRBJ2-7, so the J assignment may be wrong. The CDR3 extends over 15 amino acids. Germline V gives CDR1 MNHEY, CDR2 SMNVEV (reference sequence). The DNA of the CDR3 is TGTGCCAGCAGTTTAGCTAGCGGGGGCTCCTACGAGCAGTACTTC. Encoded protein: CASSLASGGSYEQYF.

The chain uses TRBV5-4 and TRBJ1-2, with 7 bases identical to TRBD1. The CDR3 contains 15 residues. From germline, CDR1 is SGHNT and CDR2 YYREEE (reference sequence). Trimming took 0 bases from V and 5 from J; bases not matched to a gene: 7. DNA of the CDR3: TGTGCCAGCAGCTTGGAAGGGACAGTGGGATATGGCTACACCTTC. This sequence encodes CASSLEGTVGYGYTF.

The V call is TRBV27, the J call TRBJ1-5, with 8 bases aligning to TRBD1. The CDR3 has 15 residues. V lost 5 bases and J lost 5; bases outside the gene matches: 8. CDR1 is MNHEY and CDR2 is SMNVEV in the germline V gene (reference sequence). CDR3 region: CASSIGQGFDQPQHF. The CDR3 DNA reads TGTGCCAGCAGTATAGGACAGGGATTTGATCAGCCCCAGCATTTT.

The CDR3 is CASSSPGLAGGGETQYF. For the CDR3, the DNA is TGTGCCAGCAGCTCCCCCGGACTAGCGGGAGGAGGAGAGACCCAGTACTTC. The chain has TRBV7-2 and TRBJ2-5; TRBD2 matches at 14 bases. The V segment lost 4 bases and the J segment 4 bases; nucleotides outside the gene matches: 8. This CDR3 comprises 17 residues. The V gene's germline CDR1 is SGHTA and CDR2 FQGNSA.

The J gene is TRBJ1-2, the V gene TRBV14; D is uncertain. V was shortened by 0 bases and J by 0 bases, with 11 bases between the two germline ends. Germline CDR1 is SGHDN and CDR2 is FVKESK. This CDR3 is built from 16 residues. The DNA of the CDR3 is TGTGCCAGCAGCCAAGATCGCAGGCCGACTAACTATGGCTACACCTTC. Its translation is CASSQDRRPTNYGYTF.

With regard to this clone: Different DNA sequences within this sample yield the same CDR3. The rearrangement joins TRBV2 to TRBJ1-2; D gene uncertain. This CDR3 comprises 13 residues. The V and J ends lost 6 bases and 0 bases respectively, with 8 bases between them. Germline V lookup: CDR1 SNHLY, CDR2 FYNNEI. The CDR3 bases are TGTGCCAGCAGGGGCACCTCTAACTATGGCTACACCTTC. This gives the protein CASRGTSNYGYTF.

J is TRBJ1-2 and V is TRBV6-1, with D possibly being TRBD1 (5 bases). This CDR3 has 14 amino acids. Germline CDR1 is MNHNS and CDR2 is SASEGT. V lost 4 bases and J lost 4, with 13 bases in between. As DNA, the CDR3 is TGTGCCAGCAGTGTCCAGACAGCTCTCTATGGCTACACCTTC. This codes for CASSVQTALYGYTF.

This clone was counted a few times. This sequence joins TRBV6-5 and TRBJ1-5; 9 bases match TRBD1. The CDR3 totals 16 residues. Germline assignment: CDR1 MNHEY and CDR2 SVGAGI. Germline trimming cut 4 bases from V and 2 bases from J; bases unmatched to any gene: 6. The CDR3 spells CASSSLGQGRNQPQHF. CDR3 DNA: TGTGCCAGCAGTTCGCTCGGACAGGGGCGCAATCAGCCCCAGCATTTT.

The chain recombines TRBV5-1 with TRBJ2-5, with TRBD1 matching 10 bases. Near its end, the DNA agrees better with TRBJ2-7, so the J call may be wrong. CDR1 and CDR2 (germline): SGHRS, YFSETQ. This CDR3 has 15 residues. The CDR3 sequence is CASSPDRGSSYEQYF. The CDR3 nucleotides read TGCGCCAGCAGTCCGGACAGGGGGAGCTCCTACGAGCAGTACTTC.

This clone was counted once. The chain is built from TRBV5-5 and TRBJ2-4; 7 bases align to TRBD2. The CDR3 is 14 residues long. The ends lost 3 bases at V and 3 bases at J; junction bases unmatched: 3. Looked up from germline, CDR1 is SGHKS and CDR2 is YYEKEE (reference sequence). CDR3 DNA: TGTGCCAGCAGCTCGGGGGGAGGCAAAAACATTCAGTACTTC. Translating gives CASSSGGGKNIQYF.

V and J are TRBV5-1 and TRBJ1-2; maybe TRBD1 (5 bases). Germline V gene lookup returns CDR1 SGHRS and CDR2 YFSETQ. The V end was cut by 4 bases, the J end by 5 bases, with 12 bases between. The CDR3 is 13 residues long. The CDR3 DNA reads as TGCGCCAGCAGCGAACAGACAGATTATGGCTACACCTTC. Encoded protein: CASSEQTDYGYTF.